This TCR beta chain is from a study of response to subunit inactivated influenza vaccine (dated by TCRdb to the late 2010s). Concerning the study at large: The study used deep quantitative T cell receptor repertoire profiling to track responses to a trivalent subunit inactivated influenza vaccine. Broader findings and caveats from the paper: According to the authors, only a limited number of new T cells may be recruited by each seasonal influenza vaccination.

The V and J ends are trimmed by 5 bases and 5 bases, leaving 13 bases between them. Via the germline V gene (reference sequence), CDR1 is DFQATT and CDR2 SNEGSKA. Reading from cysteine to phenylalanine, the CDR3 counts 12 amino acids. Only CDR3 DNA remains: 36 bases, in frame from the first base. Receptor libraries were prepared by RT-PCR. Sequencing instrument: Illumina HiSeq 2500. The raw public reads went through TCRdb reprocessing: fastp at Q25, MiXCR clone calling, in-frame beta chains kept. Each record represents a unique CDR3 protein, reported with the most common genes and DNA among its rows. For this sample there are some 520,000 distinct CDR3 sequences; approximately 15% appear just once. Less than 4% of the sample goes to the ten largest clones. Notes on this clonotype: The antigen this receptor binds is unknown. Nothing much larger sits one base from this clone, and base qualities are not available.

Here the chain combines TRBV20-1 and TRBJ2-7; the best D guess is TRBD1, with 5 bases matching. This specimen consisted of CD4+ T cells sorted from PBMCs, obtained about 23 months after vaccination. The clonotype was recovered from a man aged 45 to 75 who received an inactivated influenza vaccine. Donor details come from another sample of the same person, matched by shared clones. The DNA sequence is as follows: TGCAGTGCTCGCAGGGATTTGAACGAGCAGTACTTC. This sequence encodes CSARRDLNEQYF.